Here is one TCR beta chain with its context. No antigen is known for it. This record comes from a study of T cell repertoires in cytomegalovirus infection. Study details: Use of recently identified HLA-C-restricted and well-studied HLA-B-restricted CMV epitopes was part of the study. Findings and limits, study-wide: Dominating the ex vivo response were HLA-C-restricted CMV-specific TCR beta clonotypes.

CDR3 length: 15 residues. Germline V gene sequence: CDR1 KGHDR, CDR2 SFDVKD. Deletions cut 2 bases from V and 3 bases from J, with 12 bases between. TCRdb re-derived calls from the reads in MiXCR, one entry per CDR3 protein. Altogether some 920,000 distinct CDR3 sequences are present, approximately 32% being singletons, with the ten largest covering roughly 13%. The sample here was cultured CD8+ T cells from PBMCs, taken from culture after CMV antigen stimulation. The clonotype originates from a human donor in good health (CMV status not recorded). Some clones in this sample may be carry-over from other donors' samples. The rearrangement uses TRBV24-1 and TRBJ1-1; D is perhaps TRBD1 (6 bases). For the CDR3, the DNA is TGTGCCACCAGTGATTCGTCACAGGGTTACACTGAAGCTTTCTTT. Amino acids: CATSDSSQGYTEAFF.